This T cell receptor beta chain stems from a study of blood T cell repertoires in COVID-19. Study at large: Whether acute or convalescent, the COVID-19 samples came from the United States, Italy and Spain. T cells, B-cell-depleted T cells, or PBMCs provided the cDNA or gDNA that served as material.

The CDR3 spans 15 residues. Germline CDR1 SGHVS, CDR2 FQNEAQ. Germline trimming cut 5 bases from V and 6 bases from J; bases unmatched to any gene: 6. The data were produced by immunoSEQ multiplex PCR, yet TCRdb's version contains in-frame clones alone and is incomplete. The sample lists some 99,000 clones, 70% to 90% seen once, with approximately 1.1% in the top ten. Sequenced input: peripheral blood. This sequence joins TRBV7-8 and TRBJ1-4; 10 positions match TRBD1. This sequence originates from a human donor in a cohort sampled during active COVID-19. The CDR3 DNA reads as TGTGCCAGCAGCCGACCCGGGACAGGGGATGAAAAACTGTTTTTT. Translated, it gives CASSRPGTGDEKLFF.